The next 30 T cell receptor beta chains were all read from a single sample in a study of vaccination effects on CD4 cells after COVID-19. Produced via immunoSEQ multiplex PCR; TCRdb's table is partial and in-frame only. The sample consists of tens of thousands of clones, 60% to 70% of them appearing once. Before sequencing, viral peptide pools were used by the ViraFEST assay to expand antigen-specific CD4+ T cells. Once cultured for approximately eleven days, the cells underwent separation to obtain CD4+ T cells. The healthy vaccine recipients, who had no prior SARS-CoV-2 infection, showed negative nucleocapsid antibodies. These TCRs' antigens remain unknown. This sample comprised CD4+ T cells from PBMCs cultured with HCoV-NL63 spike peptides, obtained before COVID-19 vaccination. These receptors were obtained from a human donor who received a COVID-19 vaccine.

The chain joins TRBV12-3 or TRBV12-4 to TRBJ1-1; D not resolved. The CDR3 totals 13 residues. V was shortened by 6 bases and J by 1 base, with 9 bases between the two germline ends. The CDR3 DNA is TGTGCCAGCAGCCCAGCACCGAACACTGAAGCTTTCTTT. Protein product: CASSPAPNTEAFF.

V and J are TRBV29-1 and TRBJ1-2; a weak D match, TRBD1 (6 bases). The germline V and J ends were trimmed by 4 bases and 2 bases, with 14 bases remaining between them. The germline CDR1 and CDR2 sequences are SQVTM and ANQGSEA. The CDR3 runs 14 residues. As DNA, the CDR3 is TGCAGCGTTGTCTATCGTCAGGGGAACTATGGCTACACCTTC. This encodes CSVVYRQGNYGYTF.

The CDR3 sequence is CSASLTSGTYEQYF. The CDR3 coding sequence is TGCAGTGCTAGTCTCACTAGCGGAACCTACGAGCAGTACTTC. V and J are TRBV20-1 and TRBJ2-7; 8 nucleotides agree with TRBD2. V lost 3 bases, J lost 2 bases, and 6 bases stayed unmatched. This CDR3 has 14 residues. Germline V CDR1 and CDR2: DFQATT, SNEGSKA (reference sequence).

This clone was detected once. The chain is built from TRBV6-5 and TRBJ1-1; TRBD1 aligns across 7 bases. Germline lookup yields CDR1 MNHEY and CDR2 SVGAGI. CDR3 size: 14 residues. J was trimmed by 2 bases and V by 5 bases; bases with no gene match: 5. CDR3 DNA: TGTGCCAGCAGTCTCAGGACAGGCAACACTGAAGCTTTCTTT. It codes for CASSLRTGNTEAFF.

This clone has more than one count but fewer than ten. This sequence joins TRBV5-4 and TRBJ1-1, with a weak D call TRBD1 (6 bases). With 5 bases removed from V and 6 bases from J, the gap between germline ends came to 20 bases. The CDR3 is made up of 15 amino acids. CDR1 and CDR2 (germline): SGHNT, YYREEE (reference sequence). CDR3 protein: CASRQAGGARAEAFF. CDR3 sequence (DNA): TGTGCCAGCAGGCAAGCGGGGGGGGCGCGAGCTGAAGCTTTCTTT.

The V and J genes are TRBV11-2 and TRBJ2-5; maybe TRBD2 (5 bases). The V gene's germline CDR1 is SGHAT and CDR2 FQNNGV. V was trimmed by 1 base and J by 4 bases, leaving 16 bases between them. CDR3 length: 16 amino acids. CDR3 bases: TGTGCCAGCAGCTTAGGCCTGGGAGTGTTCGGAGAGACCCAGTACTTC. Translating gives CASSLGLGVFGETQYF. The whole variable domain, remainder taken from reference TRBV11-2 and TRBJ2-5, is EAGVAQSPRYKIIEKRQSVAFWCNPISGHATLYWYQQILGQGPKLLIQFQNNGVVDDSQLPKDRFSAERLKGVDSTLKIQPAKLEDSAVYLCASSLGLGVFGETQYFGPGTRLLVL.

The V call is TRBV20-1, the J call TRBJ1-6; D unresolved. The germline V gene encodes CDR1 DFQATT and CDR2 SNEGSKA (reference sequence). This CDR3 is built from 13 residues. V lost 3 bases and J 7 bases, leaving 10 bases between the germline ends. The CDR3 protein is CSASVGRNSPLHF. CDR3 nucleotide sequence: TGCAGTGCTAGTGTAGGTAGAAATTCACCCCTCCACTTT.

This clone was found once. This rearrangement joins TRBV3-1 (or the pseudogene TRBV3-2) to TRBJ2-5; 11 bases agree with TRBD1. With 2 bases clipped from V and 5 bases from J, the junction kept 7 bases outside the gene matches. There are 16 residues in the CDR3. Germline CDR1 LGHDT, CDR2 YNNKEL (reference sequence). This CDR3 is CASSQNVGTGGETQYF. As DNA, the CDR3 is TGTGCCAGCAGCCAAAATGTAGGGACAGGGGGGGAGACCCAGTACTTC.

This chain uses TRBV6-5 with TRBJ2-2, with D unclear. Trimming pared 0 bases from V and 5 bases from J, leaving 4 bases between. Per germline, CDR1 MNHEY and CDR2 SVGAGI. CDR3 length equals 13 residues. CDR3 region: CASSYSETGELFF. In DNA form, the CDR3 reads TGTGCCAGCAGTTACTCCGAGACCGGGGAGCTGTTTTTT.

V gene TRBV6-4 combines with J gene TRBJ1-1; the D is unclear. This CDR3 comprises 13 residues. The germline V and J ends were trimmed by 6 bases and 2 bases, with 10 bases remaining between them. Germline CDR1 reads MRHNA; CDR2 reads SNTAGT. The CDR3 protein is CASRDSPNTEAFF. The CDR3 coding sequence is TGTGCCAGCAGGGATTCCCCTAACACTGAAGCTTTCTTT.

The chain is built from TRBV5-6 and TRBJ1-2, with D perhaps TRBD1 (6 bases). Germline V gene lookup returns CDR1 SGHDT and CDR2 YYEEEE. V shed 1 base and J shed 5 bases, with 12 bases lying between them. The length of the CDR3 is 14 residues. CDR3 in amino acids: CASSLRGAHYGYTF. The CDR3 DNA is TGTGCCAGCAGCTTGCGGGGGGCTCATTATGGCTACACCTTC.

In this sample, this clone turned up a few times. This chain uses TRBV27 with TRBJ2-7, with TRBD2 matching over 7 bases. CDR1 is MNHEY and CDR2 is SMNVEV in the germline V gene (reference sequence). This CDR3 has 13 amino acids. V shed 6 bases, J shed 4 bases, and the junction held 6 bases outside the gene matches. CDR3 nucleotide sequence: TGTGCCAGCAGGCCTAGCGGAGTTTACGAGCAGTACTTC. Translated, it gives CASRPSGVYEQYF.

This chain connects TRBV7-9 to TRBJ2-7; tentative D call: TRBD1 (6 bases). The CDR3 covers 14 residues. Germline assignment: CDR1 SEHNR and CDR2 FQNEAQ (reference sequence). Deletions cut 7 bases from V and 1 base from J, with 14 bases between. The CDR3 coding sequence is TGTGCCAGCACCTCAATGACAGGTTCCTACGAGCAGTACTTC. Protein: CASTSMTGSYEQYF.

This clone was seen more than once but under ten times. The chain carries TRBV5-6 and TRBJ2-7; D is perhaps TRBD2 (5 bases). V was trimmed by 2 bases and J by 2 bases, leaving 14 bases between them. In germline, CDR1 is SGHDT, CDR2 YYEEEE. This CDR3 has 15 residues. The CDR3 region is CASSFVSGFTYEQYF. The CDR3 region has the DNA TGTGCCAGCAGCTTTGTTTCGGGATTCACCTACGAGCAGTACTTC.

This chain joins TRBV5-6 and TRBJ2-5; perhaps TRBD2 as D (6 bases). The CDR3 extends over 13 amino acids. Germline V gene lookup returns CDR1 SGHDT and CDR2 YYEEEE. V was clipped by 3 bases and J by 4 bases, with 10 bases between them. CDR3 coding DNA: TGTGCCAGCAGCTCCGCCGGGGGAGAGACCCAGTACTTC. Amino acids: CASSSAGGETQYF.

This clone turned up a few times. The chain couples TRBV18 to TRBJ2-1; 11 nucleotides match TRBD2. The CDR3 is 16 residues long. V was clipped by 2 bases and J by 0 bases; unmatched bases: 0. From germline, CDR1 is KGHSH and CDR2 LQKENI. The CDR3 bases are TGTGCCAGCTCACCAACTAGCGGGAGCTCCTACAATGAGCAGTTCTTC. Amino acid sequence: CASSPTSGSSYNEQFF.

V gene TRBV30 combines with J gene TRBJ2-2; D is undetermined. V gave up 4 bases and J gave up 6 bases, with 6 bases separating them. CDR1 GTSNPN and CDR2 SVGIG come from the germline V gene (reference sequence). CDR3 length equals 11 residues. In nucleotides, the CDR3 is TGTGCCTGGATCGGAGCCGGGGAGCTGTTTTTT. Translating it yields CAWIGAGELFF.

The rearrangement uses TRBV5-4 and TRBJ2-6; no clear D. The CDR3 length is 16 residues. The V end lost 2 bases, the J end lost 0 bases, and 9 bases lay between the germline ends. Germline lookup yields CDR1 SGHNT and CDR2 YYREEE (reference sequence). The CDR3: CASSLGRFSGANVLTF. CDR3 bases: TGTGCCAGCAGCTTAGGGCGTTTCTCTGGGGCCAACGTCCTGACTTTC. The complete variable domain, with remaining parts taken from reference TRBV5-4 and TRBJ2-6, reads ETGVTQSPTHLIKTRGQQVTLRCSSQSGHNTVSWYQQALGQGPQFIFQYYREEENGRGNFPPRFSGLQFPNYSSELNVNALELDDSALYLCASSLGRFSGANVLTFGAGSRLTVL.

V gene TRBV10-3 combines with J gene TRBJ2-5; 7 bases agree with TRBD2. The CDR3 contains 16 residues. Trimming at V came to 4 bases and at J to 5 bases, leaving 13 bases not matched to a gene. Germline-derived CDR1 and CDR2 are ENHRY and SYGVKD. The CDR3 DNA reads TGTGCCATCAGTGCGGGAGGATCCGGGACTGGGGAGACCCAGTACTTC. Its protein product is CAISAGGSGTGETQYF.

The rearrangement uses TRBV10-1 and TRBJ1-4; possible D gene TRBD1, 6 bases. The CDR3 is 17 amino acids. V lost 9 bases, J lost 5 bases, and 25 bases lay in between. Germline CDR1 reads WNHNN; CDR2 reads SYGVQD (reference sequence). The CDR3 region is CASRVGFPDRKNEKLFF. The DNA of the CDR3 is TGCGCCAGTCGTGTTGGGTTCCCTGACAGGAAGAATGAAAAACTGTTTTTT.

This rearrangement joins TRBV5-4 to TRBJ1-2; D gene uncertain. Germline loops: CDR1 SGHNT, CDR2 YYREEE (reference sequence). CDR3 size: 14 residues. V lost 0 bases to trimming and J lost 4 bases, with 10 bases between them. CDR3 bases: TGTGCCAGCAGCTTGGGGCAGTCTGCCTATGGCTACACCTTC. Protein product: CASSLGQSAYGYTF.

The J gene is TRBJ1-2, the V gene TRBV12-3 or TRBV12-4, with D tentatively TRBD1 (5 bases). This CDR3 spans 12 amino acids. V was clipped by 2 bases and J by 8 bases, with 9 bases between them. CDR3 nucleotides: TGTGCCAGCAGTTTATGGGACCGGGGCTACACCTTC. This translates into CASSLWDRGYTF.

V gene TRBV27 combines with J gene TRBJ1-1; no firm D call. V was pared by 7 bases and J by 2 bases, with 20 bases between. This CDR3 comprises 16 residues. Germline CDR1 MNHEY, CDR2 SMNVEV (reference sequence). CDR3 coding DNA: TGTGCCAGCACCCCTATCACAGACGGGAGAAACACTGAAGCTTTCTTT. Amino acids: CASTPITDGRNTEAFF.

The J gene is TRBJ1-1, the V gene TRBV20-1; D gene unclear. V was shortened by 3 bases and J by 1 base, with 6 bases between the two germline ends. Germline-derived CDR1 and CDR2 are DFQATT and SNEGSKA (reference sequence). The CDR3 runs to 12 residues. CDR3 protein: CSASWANTEAFF. CDR3 in DNA: TGCAGTGCTAGTTGGGCGAACACTGAAGCTTTCTTT.

CDR3 nucleotides: TGTGCCAGCAGCTCCCCCGGGACAGGGAACTACGAGCAGTACTTC. It encodes CASSSPGTGNYEQYF. This chain connects TRBV6-2 or TRBV6-3 to TRBJ2-7, with 9 bases identical to TRBD1. Germline CDR1 and CDR2: MNHEY and SVGEGT. V trimming: 6 bases; J trimming: 3 bases; junction bases outside the gene matches: 9. The CDR3 runs 15 residues.

This chain uses TRBV6-5 with TRBJ1-2, with 9 positions matching TRBD1. This CDR3 spans 14 amino acids. V was clipped by 6 bases and J by 4 bases; unmatched bases: 6. Germline values: CDR1 MNHEY, CDR2 SVGAGI. CDR3: CASRRGQGIYGYTF. CDR3 coding DNA: TGTGCCAGCAGACGCGGACAGGGGATCTATGGCTACACCTTC.

This clone has a handful of counts. This chain links TRBV3-1 (or the pseudogene TRBV3-2) with TRBJ1-1; D gene ambiguous. The CDR3 extends over 13 amino acids. From germline, CDR1 is LGHDT and CDR2 YNNKEL (reference sequence). Between the trimmed V and J ends, which lost 0 bases and 11 bases, there was a span of 13 bases. The CDR3 loop reads CASSQDGFRGAFF. For the CDR3, the DNA is TGTGCCAGCAGCCAAGACGGGTTTCGAGGGGCTTTCTTT.

This clone was counted between two and nine times. The chain recombines TRBV4-1 with TRBJ2-4; D is undetermined. Trimming stripped 1 base from V and 9 bases from J, with 10 bases between. CDR3 length equals 13 residues. Germline assignment: CDR1 MGHRA and CDR2 YSYEKL. CDR3 sequence reads: CASSQVEGPIQYF. CDR3 coding DNA: TGCGCCAGCAGCCAAGTCGAAGGTCCCATTCAGTACTTC.

CDR3 DNA: TGTGCCTGGAGTGTACAAGCAGGGCCCTATGGCTACACCTTC. This encodes CAWSVQAGPYGYTF. This chain uses TRBV30 with TRBJ1-2; possibly TRBD1 for D (5 bases). Per the germline V gene, CDR1 is GTSNPN and CDR2 is SVGIG (reference sequence). The CDR3 covers 14 residues. Trimming stripped 0 bases from V and 4 bases from J, with 12 bases between.

This clone came up once. J is TRBJ1-4 and V is TRBV7-8; D gene ambiguous. Germline CDR1 reads SGHVS; CDR2 reads FQNEAQ. V dropped 5 bases and J dropped 7 bases, with 17 bases sitting between them. CDR3 size: 15 residues. The CDR3 region is CASSQLTVSSEKLFF. The CDR3 region has the DNA TGTGCCAGCAGCCAACTTACTGTCAGCTCTGAAAAACTGTTTTTT.